This is a list of T cell receptor beta chains from one sample in a study of Ad26.COV2.S vaccination and SARS-CoV-2 variants. Sequencing was performed with immunoSEQ multiplex PCR; in TCRdb, only in-frame clones are kept and a portion is missing. Counted here are more than 300,000 clones, 85% to 90% occurring once; the ten biggest clones make up around 5%. The sequencing used peripheral blood, collected in a trial of Ad26.COV2.S vaccine versus placebo. All receptors come from a person between 18 and 65 years old who received the Ad26.COV2.S COVID-19 vaccine or a placebo. Both conserved end residues are part of each CDR3. The D gene is left open where the match is weak. Some rows have no size entry. The others give once, few or many, or a class for an expanded clone.

D gene	V gene	J gene	clone size	CDR3 DNA	CDR3 protein
.	TRBV4-2	TRBJ2-7	once	TGTGCCAGCAGCCAAGATTTAAGGCAGGGGATCCCCTACGAGCAGTACTTC	CASSQDLRQGIPYEQYF
.	TRBV27	TRBJ2-3	.	TGTGCCAGCAGTTTATCCGGGGAAGCAGATACGCAGTATTTT	CASSLSGEADTQYF
TRBD1	TRBV28	TRBJ1-2	once	TGTGCCAGCAGTTTAAGGACAGGGTCTAATAGGGTTGGCTACACCTTC	CASSLRTGSNRVGYTF
.	TRBV29-1	TRBJ2-3	once	TGCAGCGTTGGAAGGGCGGGGGCAACTAGCACAGATACGCAGTATTTT	CSVGRAGATSTDTQYF
.	TRBV18	TRBJ1-1	.	TGTGCCAGCTCACCTTCGACGGTGGACACTGAAGCTTTCTTT	CASSPSTVDTEAFF
.	TRBV9	TRBJ1-1	.	TGTGCCAGCAGCCCCCGGAGGGGTGGGACTGAAGCTTTCTTT	CASSPRRGGTEAFF
.	TRBV7-2	TRBJ1-2	.	TGTGCCAGCAGCTTTACCCCAATCGATAACTATGGCTACACCTTC	CASSFTPIDNYGYTF
.	TRBV27	TRBJ2-1	.	TGTGCCAGCCGACAGGAACCCTGGGGTTACAATGAGCAGTTCTTC	CASRQEPWGYNEQFF
.	TRBV12-3/TRBV12-4	TRBJ2-1	.	TGTGCCAGCAGTCGCGCAAGGGAGCAGTTCTTC	CASSRAREQFF
TRBD1	TRBV10-2	TRBJ1-5	.	TGCGCCAGCAGCCCGACAGGGGGCAATCAGCCCCAGCATTTT	CASSPTGGNQPQHF
TRBD2	TRBV7-2	TRBJ2-3	.	TGTGCCAGCAGCTTAGTGTCTAGCGGGGGGCCTAGCACAGATACGCAGTATTTT	CASSLVSSGGPSTDTQYF
.	TRBV7-2	TRBJ1-5	.	TGTACCAGCAGCTTACTACAGGCGCAGCCCCAGCATTTT	CTSSLLQAQPQHF
.	TRBV9	TRBJ2-6	.	TGTGCCAGCAGCGCAGGGAGCTCTGGGGCCAACGTCCTGACTTTC	CASSAGSSGANVLTF
.	TRBV14	TRBJ1-2	.	TGTGCCAGCAGTCGTCAGGGATTGCTAGGCTACACCTTC	CASSRQGLLGYTF
.	TRBV4-1	TRBJ2-1	.	TGCGCCAGCAGCCAAGGGGAAGGAAGGGCCTTATACAATGAGCAGTTCTTC	CASSQGEGRALYNEQFF
.	TRBV2	TRBJ1-1	once	TGTGCCAGCAGGGTGACTGAAGCTTTCTTT	CASRVTEAFF
.	TRBV4-1	TRBJ1-5	.	TGCGCCAGCAGCCAGGGCTTCAACAATCAGCCCCAGCATTTT	CASSQGFNNQPQHF
.	TRBV9	TRBJ2-5	.	TGTGCCAGCGGACGCCCCGGACTGGGCCAAGAGACCCAGTACTTC	CASGRPGLGQETQYF
.	TRBV3-1/TRBV3-2	TRBJ2-3	.	TGTGCCAGCAGCCAAAACGAGTACGGGAGCACAGATACGCAGTATTTT	CASSQNEYGSTDTQYF
.	TRBV9	TRBJ2-7	.	TGTGCCAGCAGCGTCTCCCTCGCTTACGAGCAGTACTTC	CASSVSLAYEQYF
.	TRBV15	TRBJ2-7	.	TGTGCCACCAGCAGAGATTCGGGTTACGAGCAGTACTTC	CATSRDSGYEQYF
TRBD1	TRBV28	TRBJ1-5	.	TGTGCCAGCAGTTTTCCAGGGGGCGCGGTACTACATAGCAATCAGCCCCAGCATTTT	CASSFPGGAVLHSNQPQHF
TRBD1	TRBV5-8	TRBJ1-1	.	TGTGCCAGCACCCGGACAGGGATGAACACTGAAGCTTTCTTT	CASTRTGMNTEAFF
.	TRBV6-6	TRBJ2-1	.	TGTGCCAGCAGTTACACCGGGACTGACAACAATGAGCAGTTCTTC	CASSYTGTDNNEQFF
.	TRBV3-1/TRBV3-2	TRBJ1-1	.	TGTGCCAGCAGCCAAGAAAAGGGGGGAGGCACTGAAGCTTTCTTT	CASSQEKGGGTEAFF
.	TRBV11-2	TRBJ2-5	.	TGTGCCAGCAGACGATCTGGAGGGGCAGTCGAGACCCAGTACTTC	CASRRSGGAVETQYF
TRBD2	TRBV6-4	TRBJ2-1	.	TGTGCCAGCAGTGTACTAGCGGGGGGCCTAAACGAGCAGTTCTTC	CASSVLAGGLNEQFF
.	TRBV18	TRBJ2-7	.	TGTGCCAGCTCACCATCGGCGGGAAACGTGTACGAGCAGTACTTC	CASSPSAGNVYEQYF
.	TRBV21-1	TRBJ1-1	.	TGTGCCAGCAGCCCGTCTGACAGGGGTAGGAACACTGAAGCTTTCTTT	CASSPSDRGRNTEAFF
.	TRBV6-2/TRBV6-3	TRBJ2-1	many	TGTGCCAGCAGTCAAGATTCAAACAATGAGCAGTTCTTC	CASSQDSNNEQFF
TRBD1	TRBV7-9	TRBJ1-1	.	TGTGCCAGCAGCACACAGGGGCGGAGAACTGAAGCTTTCTTT	CASSTQGRRTEAFF
.	TRBV2	TRBJ1-5	.	TGTGCCAGCAGCCAGGTTCGGGGCTCGGATCAGCCCCAGCATTTT	CASSQVRGSDQPQHF
.	TRBV3-1/TRBV3-2	TRBJ2-2	.	TGTGCCAGCAGCCAAGAACGCGGCAGGGCGAACACCGGGGAGCTGTTTTTT	CASSQERGRANTGELFF
.	TRBV7-9	TRBJ2-1	.	TGTGCCAGCAGCTTAAGCCAGGGGTCCTACAATGAGCAGTTCTTC	CASSLSQGSYNEQFF
.	TRBV2	TRBJ2-6	few	TGTGCCAGCAGTGAAGCAGGGGGTTCTGGGGCCAACGTCCTGACTTTC	CASSEAGGSGANVLTF
TRBD1	TRBV18	TRBJ1-1	.	TGTGCCAGCTCACCCCCGAACCGGCAGGGGGCCACTGAAGCTTTCTTT	CASSPPNRQGATEAFF
.	TRBV30	TRBJ1-1	.	TGTGCCTGGAGAGCCAACTGGGCTGAAGCTTTCTTT	CAWRANWAEAFF
.	TRBV2	TRBJ2-7	.	TGTGCCAGCATGGCGGAGGAGAGCTCCTACGAGCAGTACTTC	CASMAEESSYEQYF
.	TRBV6-4	TRBJ1-5	once	TGTGCCAGCAGTGACCCTGCAGGGGCGCCTCAGCCCCAGCATTTT	CASSDPAGAPQPQHF
TRBD1	TRBV11-2	TRBJ1-2	.	TGTGCCAGCAGCTTAGGCACGGACAGGGTGTCGGACTATGGCTACACCTTC	CASSLGTDRVSDYGYTF
.	TRBV28	TRBJ1-6	medium-sized	TGTGCCAGCACTCCGCCCCGAGGGCCTCTCCACTTT	CASTPPRGPLHF
.	TRBV7-8	TRBJ1-1	.	TGTGCCAGCAGCCGCTTGGGGACTGAAGCTTTCTTT	CASSRLGTEAFF
.	TRBV2	TRBJ1-4	few	TGTGCCAGCAGCCCAGCAGCAACTAATGAAAAACTGTTTTTT	CASSPAATNEKLFF
.	TRBV6-5	TRBJ1-3	.	TGTGCCAGCAGTTACTCGTTGGGTCTCGGAAACACCATATATTTT	CASSYSLGLGNTIYF
.	TRBV6-5	TRBJ2-6	.	TGTGCCAGCAGGGGAGCAGGGACCGGGGCCAACGTCCTGACTTTC	CASRGAGTGANVLTF
.	TRBV5-1	TRBJ2-1	.	TGCGCCAGCAGCTTGGCCGGACAGCGAACTTACAATGAGCAGTTCTTC	CASSLAGQRTYNEQFF
TRBD2	TRBV7-8	TRBJ2-7	.	TGTGCCAGCAGCTTAGCCGGGGGCGGGGGGTACGAGCAGTACTTC	CASSLAGGGGYEQYF
.	TRBV5-1	TRBJ1-1	.	TGCGCCAGCAGCTTGTTTCAGGGCGAATTGAACACTGAAGCTTTCTTT	CASSLFQGELNTEAFF